Shown below are 26 T cell receptor beta chains from a single sample sequenced in a study of control samples from healthy donors and cancer patients. Data came from immunoSEQ multiplex PCR; TCRdb stores just in-frame clones and leaves some out. The repertoire holds 150,000 to 190,000 clones, roughly 93% seen once, with over 2% in the top ten. Sequencing was carried out using blood. These receptors came from a man aged 45-60 years in good health.

V is TRBV5-1 and J is TRBJ1-3, with D unclear. Germline V gene lookup returns CDR1 SGHRS and CDR2 YFSETQ. Trimming removed 0 bases from V and 2 bases from J, with 15 bases in between. The length of the CDR3 is 17 residues. CDR3 amino acids: CASSLELGTYAGNTIYF. The DNA of the CDR3 is TGCGCCAGCAGCTTGGAGCTGGGCACTTACGCTGGAAACACCATATATTTT.

This clone showed up just once. The chain employs TRBV1 and TRBJ2-7; the table's D call TRBD2 went unverified against the DNA. TRBV1 is shown as a pseudogene. The CDR3 loop spans 17 amino acids. The CDR3 bases are TGCACCAGCAGCCAAGAGACCCCGGCGACCCCCAGAGGCGAGCAGTACTTC. Translation gives CTSSQETPATPRGEQYF.

The chain carries TRBV6-5 and TRBJ2-7; unclear D gene. CDR1 and CDR2 from the germline V gene are MNHEY and SVGAGI. Trimming removed 4 bases at V and 6 bases at J, with 10 bases between. There are 12 residues in the CDR3. The CDR3 protein is CASSLRNTEQYF. Here the CDR3 DNA reads TGTGCCAGCAGTTTACGGAATACCGAGCAGTACTTC.

The genes are TRBV7-2 and TRBJ2-1; a possible D gene is TRBD1 (7 bases). V lost 5 bases to trimming and J lost 9 bases, with 17 bases between them. The CDR3 runs to 14 residues. The germline CDR1 and CDR2 sequences are SGHTA and FQGNSA. The CDR3 is CASSPRGAWAEQFF. The CDR3 DNA reads TGTGCCAGCAGCCCCAGGGGGGCCTGGGCTGAGCAGTTCTTC.

This clone was counted a single time. This rearrangement joins TRBV19 to TRBJ1-2; 8 nucleotides agree with TRBD1. The ends lost 10 bases at V and 7 bases at J; junction bases unmatched: 11. CDR1 is LNHDA, CDR2 SQIVND, per germline (reference sequence). The CDR3 length is 13 residues. The CDR3 region is CATTPQGAPGYTF. CDR3 bases: TGTGCCACCACGCCGCAGGGGGCCCCTGGCTACACCTTC.

V and J are TRBV28 and TRBJ1-1, with D unresolved. The germline V gene has CDR1 MDHEN and CDR2 SYDVKM. CDR3 size: 14 residues. Between the trimmed V and J ends, which lost 3 bases and 2 bases, there was a span of 10 bases. In DNA form, the CDR3 reads TGTGCCAGCAGTTTGTTACGGGGAAACACTGAAGCTTTCTTT. Its translation is CASSLLRGNTEAFF.

The J gene is TRBJ2-7, the V gene TRBV5-6, with unresolved D. The V and J ends lost 2 bases and 2 bases respectively, with 20 bases between them. The CDR3 loop spans 17 amino acids. Germline V CDR1 and CDR2: SGHDT, YYEEEE. The CDR3 sequence is CASSFASGRWPPYEQYF. The CDR3 DNA reads as TGTGCCAGCAGCTTTGCCTCCGGACGGTGGCCTCCCTACGAGCAGTACTTC.

V and J are TRBV3-1 (or the pseudogene TRBV3-2) and TRBJ2-2, with TRBD2 identical over 7 bases. V was clipped by 4 bases and J by 0 bases; unmatched bases: 2. This CDR3 has 15 residues. Per germline, CDR1 LGHDT and CDR2 YNNKEL (reference sequence). CDR3 nucleotides: TGTGCCAGCAGCCTCGGACTAGCGAACACCGGGGAGCTGTTTTTT. Its translation: CASSLGLANTGELFF.

This chain uses TRBV6-5 with TRBJ2-1; unclear D gene. V lost 5 bases to trimming and J lost 5 bases, with 16 bases between them. Germline V lookup: CDR1 MNHEY, CDR2 SVGAGI. The length of the CDR3 is 15 residues. CDR3 nucleotides: TGTGCCAGCAGTCCCGTCGGACCGACTGACAATGAGCAGTTCTTC. Its translation: CASSPVGPTDNEQFF.

The chain is built from TRBV20-1 and TRBJ2-2; D is uncertain. CDR3 size: 13 residues. Trimming took 3 bases from V and 1 from J, leaving 6 bases between them. The germline gives CDR1 DFQATT, CDR2 SNEGSKA (reference sequence). The CDR3 DNA is TGCAGTGCTAGTAGTGGGAACACCGGGGAGCTGTTTTTT. It yields the protein CSASSGNTGELFF.

J is TRBJ1-3 and V is TRBV11-2; D unresolved. The CDR3 has 14 amino acids. Germline loops: CDR1 SGHAT, CDR2 FQNNGV. V was trimmed by 3 bases and J by 1 base, leaving 7 bases between them. CDR3 sequence reads: CASSLGRSGNTIYF. CDR3 DNA: TGTGCCAGCAGCTTGGGCAGATCTGGAAACACCATATATTTT.

This sequence joins TRBV28 and TRBJ2-7; either TRBD1 or TRBD2 may fit D (5 bases each). Trimming took off 11 bases at V and 0 bases at J, with 14 bases between the two ends. The CDR3 consists of 13 residues. Germline V gives CDR1 MDHEN, CDR2 SYDVKM. CDR3 nucleotide sequence: TGTGCCCTTCCCCGGGACGCCTCCTACGAGCAGTACTTC. The encoded protein is CALPRDASYEQYF. The complete variable domain, with remaining parts taken from reference TRBV28 and TRBJ2-7, reads DVKVTQSSRYLVKRTGEKVFLECVQDMDHENMFWYRQDPGLGLRLIYFSYDVKMKEKGDIPEGYSVSREKKERFSLILESASTNQTSMYLCALPRDASYEQYFGPGTRLTVT.

V is TRBV6-5 and J is TRBJ2-5; D gene ambiguous. The CDR3 is 12 amino acids. Per germline, CDR1 MNHEY and CDR2 SVGAGI. V dropped 0 bases and J dropped 7 bases, with 6 bases sitting between them. The CDR3 sequence is CASSYSTGTQYF. CDR3 bases: TGTGCCAGCAGTTACTCCACCGGGACCCAGTACTTC.

This clone was recorded only once. The J gene is TRBJ2-1, the V gene TRBV19; weak D call: TRBD1 (5 bases). V lost 5 bases, J lost 4 bases, and 15 bases lay in between. The germline V gene has CDR1 LNHDA and CDR2 SQIVND (reference sequence). This CDR3 is built from 15 residues. The DNA for the CDR3 is TGTGCCAGTAGTTTGCCTCAGGGCCCGTACAATGAGCAGTTCTTC. Encoded protein: CASSLPQGPYNEQFF.

The chain employs TRBV3-1 (or the pseudogene TRBV3-2) and TRBJ2-2, with D possibly TRBD2 on 6 matching bases. The germline V and J ends were trimmed by 6 bases and 4 bases, with 15 bases remaining between them. Germline-derived CDR1 and CDR2 are LGHDT and YNNKEL (reference sequence). The CDR3 extends over 15 amino acids. The CDR3 sequence: CASRGVGRITGELFF. CDR3 DNA sequence: TGTGCCAGCAGAGGGGTGGGGAGGATCACCGGGGAGCTGTTTTTT.

The chain couples TRBV19 to TRBJ2-1; 10 bases map to TRBD2. Germline V gene lookup returns CDR1 LNHDA and CDR2 SQIVND (reference sequence). This CDR3 has 18 residues. After removal of 4 bases from V and 7 bases from J, the junction contained 16 bases not matched to a gene. CDR3 in DNA: TGTGCCAGTAGTAAAGGCCTAGCGGGAGTGGTTTCTGGGAATGAGCAGTTCTTC. Its protein is CASSKGLAGVVSGNEQFF.

A single count supports this clone. The J gene is TRBJ1-5, the V gene TRBV10-3; 11 nucleotides agree with TRBD1. The CDR3 sequence is 16 residues long. CDR1 ENHRY and CDR2 SYGVKD come from the germline V gene. After removal of 3 bases from V and 6 bases from J, the junction contained 7 bases not matched to a gene. In nucleotides, the CDR3 is TGTGCCATCAGTGAATACGGACAGGGGGCATCTCAGCCCCAGCATTTT. Translating it yields CAISEYGQGASQPQHF.

V and J are TRBV2 and TRBJ2-5; 7 positions agree with TRBD1. The germline V gene has CDR1 SNHLY and CDR2 FYNNEI. This CDR3 is built from 14 residues. Germline trimming cut 4 bases from V and 4 bases from J; bases unmatched to any gene: 6. The CDR3 DNA follows: TGTGCCAGCAGTGTGGGAAGGGGGCCAGAGACCCAGTACTTC. It yields the protein CASSVGRGPETQYF.

CDR3 residues: CASSLLPFTSGRSYEQYF. For the CDR3, the DNA is TGTGCCAGCAGCTTACTTCCCTTTACTAGCGGGCGATCCTACGAGCAGTACTTC. The chain has TRBV7-9 and TRBJ2-7, with 9 nucleotides matching TRBD2. CDR1 SEHNR and CDR2 FQNEAQ come from the germline V gene (reference sequence). V lost 2 bases, J lost 1 base, and 12 bases stayed unmatched. The CDR3 length is 18 residues.

This chain links TRBV5-3 with TRBJ2-4; D is ambiguous. TRBV5-3 is identified as an open reading frame with a role that is uncertain. V lost 0 bases and J lost 6, with 13 bases in between. The length of the CDR3 is 15 residues. CDR3 in amino acids: CARSLGYSPGNIQYF. The CDR3, as DNA: TGTGCCAGAAGCTTGGGGTATTCGCCTGGAAACATTCAGTACTTC.

The chain combines TRBV18 with TRBJ1-1; D perhaps matches TRBD1 (5 bases). V was clipped by 3 bases and J by 1 base, with 15 bases between them. This CDR3 has 16 amino acids. Germline loops: CDR1 KGHSH, CDR2 LQKENI. For the CDR3, the DNA is TGTGCCAGCTCACCGAGGGAAGGGGTTGGGAACACTGAAGCTTTCTTT. The encoded protein is CASSPREGVGNTEAFF.

This chain uses TRBV12-3 or TRBV12-4 with TRBJ1-3; no firm D call. V was shortened by 7 bases and J by 4 bases, with 11 bases between the two germline ends. CDR3 length: 13 amino acids. The CDR3 DNA reads as TGTGCCAGCACCACCTCTGCCGGAAACACCATATATTTT. Translating gives CASTTSAGNTIYF.

This sequence joins TRBV24-1 and TRBJ2-2, with TRBD1 identical over 9 bases. The CDR3 is 14 amino acids. CDR1 is KGHDR and CDR2 is SFDVKD in the germline V gene. V dropped 7 bases and J dropped 3; count of bases not matched to a gene: 2. CDR3 coding DNA: TGTGCCACCAGAGGACAGGGGTACACCGGGGAGCTGTTTTTT. Encoded protein: CATRGQGYTGELFF.

This chain links TRBV10-3 with TRBJ2-1; 12 bases align to TRBD1. J lost 8 bases, V lost 7 bases, and 9 bases had no gene match. The germline gives CDR1 ENHRY, CDR2 SYGVKD. The CDR3 totals 15 residues. The chain's CDR3 is CAIIAGTGGGHEQFF. The CDR3 bases are TGTGCCATCATCGCCGGGACAGGGGGCGGCCATGAGCAGTTCTTC.

The V call is TRBV28, the J call TRBJ2-2, with TRBD2 identical over 11 bases. Germline V gene lookup returns CDR1 MDHEN and CDR2 SYDVKM. The CDR3 consists of 17 residues. The V gene end was trimmed by 10 bases and the J gene end by 0 bases; junction bases not matched to a gene: 10. CDR3 amino acids: CATGYTSGSTNTGELFF. CDR3 nucleotides: TGTGCCACCGGCTACACTAGCGGGAGTACGAACACCGGGGAGCTGTTTTTT.

CDR3 sequence reads: CAWNMAARGYTF. CDR3 DNA sequence: TGTGCCTGGAATATGGCGGCAAGGGGCTACACCTTC. The chain links TRBV30 to TRBJ1-2; D gene uncertain. The V end was cut by 4 bases, the J end by 8 bases, with 14 bases between. The length of the CDR3 is 12 residues. Germline values: CDR1 GTSNPN, CDR2 SVGIG (reference sequence).